The 17 T cell receptor beta chains below were found in one sample sequenced in a study of T cells after yellow fever vaccination. TCRdb processed the 5' RACE reads anew with MiXCR; each CDR3 protein has one entry. The profile shows approximately 300,000 distinct CDR3 sequences, 6.8% of them singletons. Sequencing was performed on PBMCs, taken about 41 days after the first yellow fever vaccination. The receptors derive from a man aged 18 to 30 who received the YFV17D yellow fever vaccine.

This clonotype came up a few times. J is TRBJ2-1 and V is TRBV5-4; the match to TRBD2 covers 13 bases. J was trimmed by 8 bases and V by 3 bases; bases with no gene match: 8. The CDR3 loop spans 16 amino acids. The V gene's germline CDR1 is SGHNT and CDR2 YYREEE (reference sequence). The CDR3 DNA sequence: TGTGCCAGCAGCTCGAATCCGACTAGCGGGGGGCATGAGCAGTTCTTC. Protein product: CASSSNPTSGGHEQFF.

This chain uses TRBV29-1 with TRBJ2-3, with TRBD2 matching 11 bases. Per germline, CDR1 SQVTM and CDR2 ANQGSEA. J gave up 0 bases and V 1 base, and 3 bases lay outside the gene matches. The CDR3 is 16 residues long. The CDR3 nucleotides read TGCAGCGTTGAAGGAGGACTAGCGGGCAGCACAGATACGCAGTATTTT. Amino acid sequence: CSVEGGLAGSTDTQYF.

This clonotype has only a few counts. The rearrangement joins TRBV18 to TRBJ2-1; tentatively, D is TRBD2 (5 bases). This CDR3 comprises 14 residues. The V and J ends lost 6 bases and 10 bases respectively, with 19 bases between them. Germline lookup yields CDR1 KGHSH and CDR2 LQKENI. CDR3 sequence (DNA): TGTGCCAGCTCCCAAACTAGTGTGCTCGACGAGCAGTTCTTC. Its protein is CASSQTSVLDEQFF.

V usage is TRBV3-1 and J usage is TRBJ2-7, with TRBD1 as a possible D gene (6 bases). V lost 3 bases and J 2 bases, leaving 17 bases between the germline ends. The CDR3 sequence is 16 residues long. CDR1 LGHDT and CDR2 YNNKEL come from the germline V gene (reference sequence). The CDR3 region has the DNA TGTGCCAGCAGCCACCTAAGGGGGACCGTCCCCTACGAGCAGTACTTC. This codes for CASSHLRGTVPYEQYF.

The chain recombines TRBV15 with TRBJ2-1; D unclear. This CDR3 comprises 13 residues. The germline V and J ends were trimmed by 8 bases and 2 bases, with 10 bases remaining between them. Germline assignment: CDR1 LNHNV and CDR2 YYDKDF (reference sequence). The CDR3, as DNA: TGTGCCACCTCTGGTACCACCTACAATGAGCAGTTCTTC. Amino acids: CATSGTTYNEQFF.

The chain links TRBV5-1 to TRBJ1-5, with unresolved D. Trimming took off 2 bases at V and 5 bases at J, with 8 bases between the two ends. The CDR3 runs 13 residues. Per germline, CDR1 SGHRS and CDR2 YFSETQ. The CDR3 spells CASSFAGDQPQHF. CDR3 bases: TGCGCCAGCAGCTTTGCGGGCGATCAGCCCCAGCATTTT. The full variable domain, completed using reference TRBV5-1 and TRBJ1-5, is KAGVTQTPRYLIKTRGQQVTLSCSPISGHRSVSWYQQTPGQGLQFLFEYFSETQRNKGNFPGRFSGRQFSNSRSEMNVSTLELGDSALYLCASSFAGDQPQHFGDGTRLSIL.

This clonotype was detected a few times. Since a much larger clone is just one base distant, this may be a read error. The rearrangement joins TRBV7-8 to TRBJ2-7; a possible D gene is TRBD2 (6 bases). The germline V and J ends were trimmed by 5 bases and 2 bases, with 10 bases remaining between them. The CDR3 is made up of 13 amino acids. Germline V gene lookup returns CDR1 SGHVS and CDR2 FQNEAQ. In DNA, the CDR3 is TGTGCCAGCAGCCACGGGGGAGCCTACGAGCAGTACTTC. This encodes CASSHGGAYEQYF.

This sequence joins TRBV18 and TRBJ2-4; D call uncertain. The CDR3 runs 13 residues. Looked up from germline, CDR1 is KGHSH and CDR2 is LQKENI. V was pared by 0 bases and J by 10 bases, with 10 bases between. CDR3 in DNA: TGTGCCAGCTCACCACCTGGGTCACTTATTCAGTACTTC. This gives the protein CASSPPGSLIQYF. Based on the CDR3 plus reference TRBV18 and TRBJ2-4, the full variable domain is NAGVMQNPRHLVRRRGQEARLRCSPMKGHSHVYWYRQLPEEGLKFMVYLQKENIIDESGMPKERFSAEFPKEGPSILRIQQVVRGDSAAYFCASSPPGSLIQYFGAGTRLSVL.

The V gene is TRBV5-4, the J gene TRBJ2-5; D is perhaps TRBD2 (6 bases). Trimming cost V 2 bases and J 4 bases, with 18 bases left between them. CDR1 is SGHNT, CDR2 YYREEE, per germline (reference sequence). The CDR3 has 16 amino acids. In nucleotides, the CDR3 is TGTGCCAGCAGCTTAGAAAAACGGGCGGGACTAGAGACCCAGTACTTC. It encodes CASSLEKRAGLETQYF.

This clonotype was recorded at least ten times. The chain recombines TRBV20-1 with TRBJ1-1; the D gene is possibly TRBD1 (5 bases). This CDR3 is built from 13 residues. Trimming stripped 5 bases from V and 7 bases from J, with 17 bases between. In germline, CDR1 is DFQATT, CDR2 SNEGSKA (reference sequence). The CDR3 region has the DNA TGCAGTGCTCTCCGGGACTCAGCGGGTGAAGCTTTCTTT. Its protein product is CSALRDSAGEAFF.

This rearrangement joins TRBV9 to TRBJ2-5, with D possibly being TRBD2 (5 bases). The CDR3 consists of 13 residues. V lost 2 bases to trimming and J lost 5 bases, with 10 bases between them. Germline CDR1 is SGDLS and CDR2 is YYNGEE. The CDR3: CASSVDWGETQYF. The CDR3 DNA reads as TGTGCCAGCAGCGTGGACTGGGGTGAGACCCAGTACTTC.

This clonotype was detected a few times. The chain is built from TRBV4-2 and TRBJ1-6, with 7 bases lining up with TRBD1. This CDR3 is built from 18 residues. In germline, CDR1 is LGHNA, CDR2 YNFKEQ. V dropped 0 bases and J dropped 7; count of bases not matched to a gene: 12. CDR3 in amino acids: CASSQDMLRGQKNSPLHF. As DNA, the CDR3 is TGTGCCAGCAGCCAAGATATGTTGAGGGGACAGAAAAATTCACCCCTCCACTTT.

V gene TRBV5-1 combines with J gene TRBJ2-3; D is uncertain. The CDR3 has 13 residues. CDR1 and CDR2 (germline): SGHRS, YFSETQ. V was trimmed by 1 base and J by 4 bases, leaving 7 bases between them. As DNA, the CDR3 is TGCGCCAGCAGCTTGTACAGCCCAGATACGCAGTATTTT. Translation: CASSLYSPDTQYF.

As DNA, the CDR3 is TGTGCCAGCAGCTTTTTTCCATACGAGCAGTACTTC. It is translated as CASSFFPYEQYF. The rearrangement uses TRBV5-6 and TRBJ2-7; D unclear. In germline, CDR1 is SGHDT, CDR2 YYEEEE. The CDR3 is made up of 12 amino acids. Trimming removed 2 bases from V and 4 bases from J, with 7 bases in between.

The chain is built from TRBV7-2 and TRBJ1-2; the match to TRBD1 covers 7 bases. J gave up 3 bases and V 5 bases, and 3 bases lay outside the gene matches. The CDR3 contains 13 residues. Germline assignment: CDR1 SGHTA and CDR2 FQGNSA. In DNA form, the CDR3 reads TGTGCCAGCAGCACGGGACAGTACTATGGCTACACCTTC. This gives the protein CASSTGQYYGYTF.

This chain uses TRBV9 with TRBJ2-2; the match to TRBD2 covers 9 bases. CDR1 and CDR2 from the germline V gene are SGDLS and YYNGEE. This CDR3 has 16 residues. Trimming cost V 0 bases and J 5 bases; bases outside gene matches: 5. The CDR3 DNA sequence: TGTGCCAGCAGCGTAGCCAGCGGGGGGACTACCGGGGAGCTGTTTTTT. It translates to CASSVASGGTTGELFF.

This clonotype has ten or more counts. CDR3 DNA: TGTGCCAGCAGTTTATGGAGCATTAGCGGGGAGCCGAGCTCCTACAATGAGCAGTTCTTC. Amino acids: CASSLWSISGEPSSYNEQFF. V gene TRBV28 combines with J gene TRBJ2-1; 8 positions match TRBD2. The germline CDR1 and CDR2 sequences are MDHEN and SYDVKM. Trimming at V came to 0 bases and at J to 0 bases, leaving 13 bases not matched to a gene. The CDR3 contains 20 residues.